A selection of T cell receptor beta chains follows, all from one sample in a study of T cells after yellow fever vaccination. TCRdb re-called the 5' RACE reads through MiXCR, storing one row per CDR3 protein. This table has approximately 600,000 distinct CDR3 sequences, more than 9% appearing once. Material: PBMCs, obtained on the day of the yellow fever booster vaccination. All receptors come from a man aged 25 to 45 who received the YFV17D yellow fever vaccine. The CDR3 runs from the conserved cysteine through the conserved F or W. D genes are given only for firm matches. The size entry is marked missing in some rows and otherwise reads once, few, many or a size class.

j_call,cdr3_length,clone_size,d_call,v_call,cdr3_aa,cdr3_nt
TRBJ1-5,14,.,.,TRBV12-3/TRBV12-4,CASNVGGSNQPQHF,TGTGCCAGCAACGTGGGGGGTAGCAATCAGCCCCAGCATTTT
TRBJ2-5,15,.,TRBD2,TRBV12-3/TRBV12-4,CASSLSSGSRETQYF,TGTGCCAGCAGTTTATCTAGCGGGAGTAGGGAGACCCAGTACTTC
TRBJ2-7,14,many,.,TRBV29-1,CSVVARDFPREQYF,TGCAGCGTTGTGGCCCGGGACTTCCCACGCGAGCAGTACTTC
TRBJ1-2,14,.,TRBD1,TRBV7-9,CASSETDRDYGYTF,TGTGCCAGCAGCGAAACGGACAGGGACTATGGCTACACCTTC
TRBJ2-3,18,.,.,TRBV11-1,CASSLAVAAGLKGDTQYF,TGTGCCAGCAGCTTAGCGGTGGCGGCTGGACTCAAGGGCGATACGCAGTATTTT
TRBJ2-3,13,few,.,TRBV10-3,CATLGDVRDTQYF,TGTGCCACCCTAGGTGACGTGCGAGATACGCAGTATTTT
TRBJ1-1,17,.,.,TRBV7-9,CASSVEDGFFMNTEAFF,TGTGCCAGCAGCGTAGAGGACGGATTCTTTATGAACACTGAAGCTTTCTTT
TRBJ2-6,17,.,TRBD1,TRBV11-2,CASSFGTGLSGANVLTF,TGTGCCAGCAGCTTCGGGACAGGGCTATCTGGGGCCAACGTCCTGACTTTC
TRBJ1-3,17,.,TRBD1,TRBV15,CATSVQGTGGFGNTIYF,TGTGCCACCAGCGTCCAGGGGACAGGGGGCTTTGGAAACACCATATATTTT
TRBJ2-5,14,.,.,TRBV12-3/TRBV12-4,CASSLQWKHETQYF,TGTGCCAGCAGTTTACAATGGAAACATGAGACCCAGTACTTC
TRBJ2-2,17,few,TRBD2,TRBV10-3,CAISEPTAAGGTGELFF,TGTGCCATCAGTGAGCCGACCGCAGCGGGAGGTACCGGGGAGCTGTTTTTT
TRBJ2-7,13,many,.,TRBV27,CASSPPSRYEQYF,TGTGCCAGCAGTCCCCCATCGAGATACGAGCAGTACTTC
TRBJ2-7,16,.,TRBD2,TRBV6-5,CASSYPNPSGSYEQYF,TGTGCCAGCAGTTACCCTAACCCTAGCGGGAGTTACGAGCAGTACTTC
TRBJ2-2,16,.,TRBD2,TRBV6-2/TRBV6-3,CASSYLAGAADGELFF,TGTGCCAGCAGTTACCTAGCGGGTGCGGCCGACGGGGAGCTGTTTTTT
TRBJ1-5,14,few,.,TRBV6-1,CASSPVGSNQPQHF,TGTGCCAGCAGCCCTGTGGGTAGCAATCAGCCCCAGCATTTT
TRBJ2-1,16,few,TRBD2,TRBV20-1,CSAHASLSGAYNEQFF,TGCAGTGCCCACGCATCTTTGAGCGGGGCCTACAATGAGCAGTTCTTC
TRBJ1-5,13,.,.,TRBV29-1,CSVSENQNQPQHF,TGCAGCGTTTCTGAGAACCAGAATCAGCCCCAGCATTTT
TRBJ1-5,16,few,.,TRBV10-3,CAISDPGREPNQPQHF,TGTGCCATCAGTGATCCCGGTAGAGAACCCAATCAGCCCCAGCATTTT
TRBJ2-7,18,.,.,TRBV5-1,CASSLSLASSVSIYEQYF,TGCGCCAGCAGCCTTTCTCTCGCTTCTAGCGTCTCGATCTACGAGCAGTACTTC
TRBJ1-4,17,.,TRBD1,TRBV5-1,CASAIGIRDSQVEKLFF,TGCGCCAGCGCGATTGGAATCCGGGACAGCCAAGTTGAAAAACTGTTTTTT